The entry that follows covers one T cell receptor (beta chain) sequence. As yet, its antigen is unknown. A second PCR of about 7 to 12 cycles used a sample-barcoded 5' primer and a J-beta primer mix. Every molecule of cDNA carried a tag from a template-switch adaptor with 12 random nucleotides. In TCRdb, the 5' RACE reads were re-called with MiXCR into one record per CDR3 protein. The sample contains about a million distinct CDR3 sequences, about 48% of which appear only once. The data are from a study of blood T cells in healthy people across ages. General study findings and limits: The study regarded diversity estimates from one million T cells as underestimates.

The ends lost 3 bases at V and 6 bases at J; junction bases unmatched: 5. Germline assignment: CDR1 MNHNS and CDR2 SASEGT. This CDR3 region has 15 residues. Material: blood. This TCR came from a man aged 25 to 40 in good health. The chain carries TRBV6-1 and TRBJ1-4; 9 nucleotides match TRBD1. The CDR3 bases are TGTGCCAGCAGTGATAACAGGGGGCGGGATGAAAAACTGTTTTTT. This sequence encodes CASSDNRGRDEKLFF.